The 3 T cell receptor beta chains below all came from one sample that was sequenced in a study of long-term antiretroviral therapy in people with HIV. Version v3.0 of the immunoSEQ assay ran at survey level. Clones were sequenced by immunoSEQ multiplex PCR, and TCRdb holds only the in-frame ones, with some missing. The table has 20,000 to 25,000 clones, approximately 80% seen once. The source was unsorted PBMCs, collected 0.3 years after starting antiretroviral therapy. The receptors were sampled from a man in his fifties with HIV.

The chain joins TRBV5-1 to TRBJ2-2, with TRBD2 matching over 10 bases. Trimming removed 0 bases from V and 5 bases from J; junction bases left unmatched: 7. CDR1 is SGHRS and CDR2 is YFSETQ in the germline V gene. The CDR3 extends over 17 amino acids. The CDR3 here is CASSLETSGVRTGELFF. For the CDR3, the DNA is TGCGCCAGCAGCTTGGAAACTAGCGGGGTGAGAACCGGGGAGCTGTTTTTT.

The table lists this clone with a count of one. CDR3 sequence (DNA): TGTGCCAGCAGCTTCCCCAGACGACAGGGGTGGGAGGCAGATACGCAGTATTTT. Translated: CASSFPRRQGWEADTQYF. The rearrangement joins TRBV7-9 to TRBJ2-3, with TRBD1 identical over 8 bases. Germline V gives CDR1 SEHNR, CDR2 FQNEAQ (reference sequence). The CDR3 sequence is 18 residues long. With V trimmed by 3 bases and J by 4 bases, 15 bases remained unmatched.

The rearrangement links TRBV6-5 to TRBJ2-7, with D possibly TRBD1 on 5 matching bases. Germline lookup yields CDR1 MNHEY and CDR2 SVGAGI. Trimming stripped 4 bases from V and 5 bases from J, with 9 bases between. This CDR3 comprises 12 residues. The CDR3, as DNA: TGTGCCAGCAGTTCCCAGGGTCACGAGCAGTACTTC. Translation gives CASSSQGHEQYF.